A single sample is the source of the 5 T cell receptor beta chains below, sequenced in a study of control samples from healthy donors and cancer patients. The table came from immunoSEQ multiplex PCR; TCRdb's copy has only in-frame clones and leaves some out. The table records about 70,000 clones, approximately 94% of them present only once. Sequencing was performed on blood. Receptors were obtained from a woman between 25 and 40 years old in good health.

The V and J genes are TRBV2 and TRBJ1-2, with 10 positions matching TRBD1. Unmatched junction bases numbered 6, after V lost 6 bases and J lost 8 bases. There are 13 residues in the CDR3. CDR1 is SNHLY and CDR2 is FYNNEI in the germline V gene. The CDR3 here is CASRETGGFGYTF. CDR3 nucleotides: TGTGCCAGCAGAGAGACAGGGGGCTTCGGCTACACCTTC. The entire variable domain, with the rest obtained from reference TRBV2 and TRBJ1-2, is as follows: EPEVTQTPSHQVTQMGQEVILRCVPISNHLYFYWYRQILGQKVEFLVSFYNNEISEKSEIFDDQFSVERPDGSNFTLKIRSTKLEDSAMYFCASRETGGFGYTFGSGTRLTVV.

The chain employs TRBV5-4 and TRBJ1-2; D not certain. CDR3 size: 13 residues. V dropped 4 bases and J dropped 4 bases, with 11 bases sitting between them. Germline V gives CDR1 SGHNT, CDR2 YYREEE (reference sequence). This CDR3 is CASSPGSIYGYTF. The CDR3 DNA reads TGTGCCAGCAGCCCGGGGTCTATCTATGGCTACACCTTC. Complete variable domain (other parts from reference TRBV5-4 and TRBJ1-2): ETGVTQSPTHLIKTRGQQVTLRCSSQSGHNTVSWYQQALGQGPQFIFQYYREEENGRGNFPPRFSGLQFPNYSSELNVNALELDDSALYLCASSPGSIYGYTFGSGTRLTVV.

The chain joins TRBV7-9 to TRBJ2-4; D tentatively fits TRBD1 or TRBD2 (6 bases each). Germline V gives CDR1 SEHNR, CDR2 FQNEAQ (reference sequence). Trimming stripped 5 bases from V and 3 bases from J, with 20 bases between. This CDR3 spans 17 amino acids. For the CDR3, the DNA is TGTGCCAGCAGCCCCACCACCGGGGGCCGGAACAAAAACATTCAGTACTTC. It specifies CASSPTTGGRNKNIQYF.

The gene calls are TRBV5-6 and TRBJ1-3; D unclear. CDR1 is SGHDT and CDR2 is YYEEEE in the germline V gene. The CDR3 spans 15 residues. Trimming cost V 0 bases and J 1 base, with 8 bases left between them. Here the CDR3 DNA reads TGTGCCAGCAGCTTGGAATCGCTTTCTGGAAACACCATATATTTT. Translation: CASSLESLSGNTIYF.

V is TRBV5-1 and J is TRBJ2-5; no reliable D call. The V gene's germline CDR1 is SGHRS and CDR2 YFSETQ. V lost 1 base and J lost 1, with 8 bases in between. CDR3 length equals 14 residues. This CDR3 reads CASSLFLSQETQYF. The DNA of the CDR3 is TGCGCCAGCAGCTTGTTCCTATCCCAAGAGACCCAGTACTTC.